Listed below are T cell receptor beta chains from one sample, sequenced in a study of regulatory T cells in long-lasting Graves disease. Via MiXCR, TCRdb re-called the multiplex PCR reads, giving one row per CDR3 protein. The sample shows approximately 350,000 distinct CDR3 sequences, 20% to 25% of them seen only once. The specimen comprised peripheral blood mononuclear cells (PBMCs), sampled when the disease was refractory, from a patient treated with antithyroid drugs. The receptor set was obtained from a woman in her forties with Graves disease. CDR3s include the opening cysteine and the closing phenylalanine or tryptophan. Fields, in order: V gene, D gene, clone size, J gene, CDR3 DNA, CDR3 protein. A D gene is named only where the DNA matches it firmly. For some rows the clone size is stated as once, few or many, or as a class when expanded; others skip it.

TRBV20-1,-,-,TRBJ1-1,TGCAGTGCTAGACCCCCCCTGCCGGGGGGCAAGAGTGGTAACACTGAAGCTTTCTTT,CSARPPLPGGKSGNTEAFF
TRBV27,-,many,TRBJ1-1,TGTGCCAGCAGTCGCGCCAGCCACCTTGAAGCTTTCTTT,CASSRASHLEAFF
TRBV20-1,-,few,TRBJ2-2,TGCAGTGCTAGACAGATAGCTCCCAACACCGGGGAGCTGTTTTTT,CSARQIAPNTGELFF
TRBV27,-,-,TRBJ2-7,TGTGCCAGCAGTCCCATCGGGACACCCTACGAGCAGTACTTC,CASSPIGTPYEQYF
TRBV28,-,many,TRBJ2-2,TGTGCCAGCAGTTTCTGGACCGGGGAGCTGTTTTTT,CASSFWTGELFF
TRBV28,-,few,TRBJ2-3,TGTGCCAGCAGTTTCGGACGGGACATCGGTAGGGCAGATACGCAGTATTTT,CASSFGRDIGRADTQYF
TRBV27,-,few,TRBJ2-2,TGTGCCAGCAACGGAGGGGGAGGAACGACCGGGGAGCTGTTTTTT,CASNGGGGTTGELFF
TRBV10-3,-,-,TRBJ1-1,TGTGCCATCAGTGAGAGGGGGTTTAGCACTGAAGCTTTCTTT,CAISERGFSTEAFF
TRBV6-1,-,many,TRBJ2-7,TGTGCCAGCAGTACCACAAGCTCCTACGAGCAGTACTTC,CASSTTSSYEQYF
TRBV27,TRBD1,many,TRBJ1-6,TGTGCCAGCAGTTACTTACAGGGGGCGAGTAATTCACCCCTCCACTTT,CASSYLQGASNSPLHF
TRBV13,TRBD2,many,TRBJ2-5,TGTGCCAGCAGCTTAGTATCGGCTAGCGGGAGGAGCGGACAAGAGACCCAGTACTTC,CASSLVSASGRSGQETQYF
TRBV25-1,-,-,TRBJ2-6,TGTGCCAGCAGTGATTCAGACGGATACCTCTCTGGGGCCAACGTCCTGACTTTC,CASSDSDGYLSGANVLTF
TRBV6-1,-,-,TRBJ1-3,TGTGCCAGCAGTGTGAACAGGATCTCTGGAAACACCATATATTTT,CASSVNRISGNTIYF
TRBV6-1,TRBD1,-,TRBJ1-6,TGTGCCAGCAGTGGAGGGACAGCAAATTCACCCCTCCACTTT,CASSGGTANSPLHF
TRBV11-2,TRBD1,few,TRBJ2-7,TGTGCCAGCAGCCCTAGACAGGGTTTGCGCTACGAGCAGTACTTC,CASSPRQGLRYEQYF
TRBV14,-,-,TRBJ2-2,TGTGCCAGCAGCCCCTGGGACCGGAGGACCGGGGAGCTGTTTTTT,CASSPWDRRTGELFF
TRBV20-1,-,few,TRBJ1-5,TGCAGTGCTAGTCCCAGGGCTGATCAGCCCCAGCATTTT,CSASPRADQPQHF
TRBV5-1,TRBD1,many,TRBJ1-1,TGCGCCAGCGCCAGATCGGACAGGCGGACTGAAGCTTTCTTT,CASARSDRRTEAFF
TRBV12-3/TRBV12-4,TRBD1,-,TRBJ1-6,TGTGCCAGCAGTTTCGGGACAGGGGTAACATTTAGGTCCTATAATTCACCCCTCCACTTT,CASSFGTGVTFRSYNSPLHF
TRBV6-1,-,many,TRBJ2-2,TGTGCCAGCAGTGAGGGGGTTAACACCGGGGAGCTGTTTTTT,CASSEGVNTGELFF
TRBV13,TRBD1,-,TRBJ1-1,TGTGCCAGCAGCCATATAACTCAAGGACAGGGTATCACTGAAGCTTTCTTT,CASSHITQGQGITEAFF
TRBV6-2/TRBV6-3,-,many,TRBJ1-5,TGTGCCAGCACCTTATACCCTCAGGGGACTAACAATCAGCCCCAGCATTTT,CASTLYPQGTNNQPQHF
TRBV19,TRBD2,-,TRBJ2-5,TGTGCCAGTAGTACTTTTATGACTAGCCGGTGGGAGACCCAGTACTTC,CASSTFMTSRWETQYF
TRBV19,TRBD2,-,TRBJ2-7,TGTGCCAGTAGTATCGGGACTAGCGGTCTGACCTACGAGCAGTACTTC,CASSIGTSGLTYEQYF
TRBV2,TRBD1,many,TRBJ1-1,TGTGCCAGCAGGCTAACAGGGGGCCTGAACACTGAAGCTTTCTTT,CASRLTGGLNTEAFF
TRBV19,-,few,TRBJ1-5,TGTGCCAGTAGTATAGCTCGGGCCTACGCATATCAGCCCCAGCATTTT,CASSIARAYAYQPQHF
TRBV20-1,-,-,TRBJ2-2,TGCAGTGCTAGGCCCCCCCAAAACACCGGGGAGCTGTTTTTT,CSARPPQNTGELFF
TRBV2,-,-,TRBJ1-4,TGTGCCAGCAGCCAAGACCCCCGTGTGAGGGCTTCAACTAATGAAAAACTGTTTTTT,CASSQDPRVRASTNEKLFF
TRBV20-1,-,few,TRBJ2-5,TGCAGTGCTGTACTCCGGCGAGACCAGGCGACCCAGTACTTC,CSAVLRRDQATQYF
TRBV7-9,-,-,TRBJ1-1,TGTGCCAGCAGCCCTCGCCCGCGGGGGGTGACTGAAGCTTTCTTT,CASSPRPRGVTEAFF
TRBV6-9,-,-,TRBJ1-2,TGTGCCAGCAGTTACTACCCTTGGGGGAACTATGGCTACACCTTC,CASSYYPWGNYGYTF